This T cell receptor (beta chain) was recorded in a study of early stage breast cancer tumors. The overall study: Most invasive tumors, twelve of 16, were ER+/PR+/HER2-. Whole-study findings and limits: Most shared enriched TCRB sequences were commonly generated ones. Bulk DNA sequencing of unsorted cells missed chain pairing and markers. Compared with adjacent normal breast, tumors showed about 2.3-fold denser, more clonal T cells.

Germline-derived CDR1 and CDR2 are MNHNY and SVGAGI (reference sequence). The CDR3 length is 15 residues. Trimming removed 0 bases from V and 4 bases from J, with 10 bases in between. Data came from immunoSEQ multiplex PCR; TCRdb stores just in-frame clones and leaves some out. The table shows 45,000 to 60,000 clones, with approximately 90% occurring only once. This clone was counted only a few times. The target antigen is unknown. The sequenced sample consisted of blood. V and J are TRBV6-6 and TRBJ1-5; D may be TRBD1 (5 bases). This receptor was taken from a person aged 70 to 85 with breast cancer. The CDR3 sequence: CASSYSSRDNQPQHF. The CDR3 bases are TGTGCCAGCAGTTACTCCTCCAGGGATAATCAGCCCCAGCATTTT.